This passage covers 16 T cell receptor beta chains from one sample sequenced in a study of cytomegalovirus exposure and HLA in healthy donors. A multiplex PCR was run with 60 Vbeta primers and 13 Jbeta primers. The protocol was immunoSEQ multiplex PCR, while the TCRdb copy is restricted to in-frame clones and leaves out a portion. In the table there are about 98,000 clones, about 83% of which are singletons. The sample consisted of PBMCs. These receptors came from a female donor in good health and CMV-seropositive.

The chain has TRBV27 and TRBJ2-7, with D tentatively TRBD1 (6 bases). With 0 bases removed from V and 12 bases from J, the gap between germline ends came to 15 bases. CDR1 and CDR2 from the germline V gene are MNHEY and SMNVEV (reference sequence). The CDR3 extends over 13 amino acids. The CDR3 DNA sequence: TGTGCCAGCAGTTTATCGTTACAGGGAATATGGTACTTC. The encoded protein is CASSLSLQGIWYF.

This clone appeared once. V usage is TRBV4-2 and J usage is TRBJ1-1, with TRBD1 matching over 8 bases. J lost 2 bases, V lost 2 bases, and 4 bases had no gene match. The CDR3 has 15 residues. Per the germline V gene, CDR1 is LGHNA and CDR2 is YNFKEQ. The CDR3 DNA is TGTGCCAGCAGCCAACAGGGGGCTCCAAACACTGAAGCTTTCTTT. It yields the protein CASSQQGAPNTEAFF.

J is TRBJ2-7 and V is TRBV9, with TRBD2 matching 8 bases. The J segment lost 5 bases and the V segment lost 5 bases, leaving 9 bases of the junction unmatched. Germline lookup yields CDR1 SGDLS and CDR2 YYNGEE. The CDR3 totals 14 residues. This CDR3 is CASRGTSKIHEQYF. The CDR3 DNA is TGTGCCAGCAGGGGGACTAGTAAAATCCACGAGCAGTACTTC. Full variable domain (outside the CDR3, taken from reference TRBV9 and TRBJ2-7): DSGVTQTPKHLITATGQRVTLRCSPRSGDLSVYWYQQSLDQGLQFLIQYYNGEERAKGNILERFSAQQFPDLHSELNLSSLELGDSALYFCASRGTSKIHEQYFGPGTRLTVT.

The chain uses TRBV9 and TRBJ1-5; D remains unclear. Looked up from germline, CDR1 is SGDLS and CDR2 is YYNGEE. CDR3 size: 16 residues. With 7 bases removed from V and 0 bases from J, the gap between germline ends came to 17 bases. CDR3 region: CASSPESINSNQPQHF. The CDR3 coding sequence is TGTGCCAGCTCACCCGAGTCGATCAATAGCAATCAGCCCCAGCATTTT. The whole variable domain, filled in from reference TRBV9 and TRBJ1-5, reads DSGVTQTPKHLITATGQRVTLRCSPRSGDLSVYWYQQSLDQGLQFLIQYYNGEERAKGNILERFSAQQFPDLHSELNLSSLELGDSALYFCASSPESINSNQPQHFGDGTRLSIL.

The rearrangement links TRBV27 to TRBJ1-1, with 7 bases fitting TRBD1. This CDR3 is built from 16 residues. Germline values: CDR1 MNHEY, CDR2 SMNVEV (reference sequence). V trimming: 5 bases; J trimming: 0 bases; junction bases outside the gene matches: 9. The DNA of the CDR3 is TGTGCCAGCAGTGTCGCTTCCGGGACAGTGAACACTGAAGCTTTCTTT. Translating it yields CASSVASGTVNTEAFF.

The chain carries TRBV28 and TRBJ2-3, with TRBD2 identical over 7 bases. Losses at the gene ends were 2 bases for V and 4 bases for J; bases not matched to a gene: 0. The CDR3 extends over 13 amino acids. CDR1 MDHEN and CDR2 SYDVKM come from the germline V gene. The CDR3 protein is CASSLAGADTQYF. The CDR3 DNA is TGTGCCAGCAGTTTAGCGGGAGCAGATACGCAGTATTTT. Drawing the rest from reference TRBV28 and TRBJ2-3, the complete variable domain is DVKVTQSSRYLVKRTGEKVFLECVQDMDHENMFWYRQDPGLGLRLIYFSYDVKMKEKGDIPEGYSVSREKKERFSLILESASTNQTSMYLCASSLAGADTQYFGPGTRLTVL.

The V call is TRBV6-5, the J call TRBJ2-7; 10 positions match TRBD2. V shed 5 bases, J shed 2 bases, and the junction held 3 bases outside the gene matches. This CDR3 has 14 residues. Germline values: CDR1 MNHEY, CDR2 SVGAGI. For the CDR3, the DNA is TGTGCCAGCAGTACTAGCGGGGCCCCCTACGAGCAGTACTTC. This sequence encodes CASSTSGAPYEQYF.

The chain links TRBV7-7 to TRBJ2-2; 7 nucleotides align to TRBD1. The V segment lost 5 bases and the J segment 4 bases; nucleotides outside the gene matches: 4. CDR1 SSHAT and CDR2 FNYEAQ come from the germline V gene (reference sequence). The CDR3 spans 14 residues. The CDR3 region has the DNA TGTGCCAGCAGCCCCCGGGACAGCACCGGGGAGCTGTTTTTT. Translating gives CASSPRDSTGELFF.

The chain links TRBV5-1 to TRBJ2-3, with TRBD1 identical over 8 bases. Germline V lookup: CDR1 SGHRS, CDR2 YFSETQ. The J segment lost 1 base and the V segment lost 0 bases, leaving 1 base of the junction unmatched. The CDR3 length is 15 residues. CDR3 residues: CASSLEDRGTDTQYF. The CDR3 DNA follows: TGCGCCAGCAGCTTGGAGGACAGGGGCACAGATACGCAGTATTTT.

This rearrangement joins TRBV30 to TRBJ2-7; 7 positions match TRBD2. J gave up 5 bases and V 2 bases, and 12 bases lay outside the gene matches. Germline CDR1 GTSNPN, CDR2 SVGIG (reference sequence). This CDR3 spans 15 amino acids. As DNA, the CDR3 is TGTGCCTGGAGTCCCCTCGGGCGGGAGAAGAACGAGCAGTACTTC. Residues: CAWSPLGREKNEQYF.

J is TRBJ2-1 and V is TRBV25-1; TRBD2 agrees at 9 bases. Per germline, CDR1 MGHDK and CDR2 SYGVNS. The CDR3 sequence is 14 residues long. V lost 4 bases to trimming and J lost 8 bases; unmatched junction nucleotides: 6. This chain's CDR3 is CASSVREGRDEQFF. The CDR3 DNA sequence: TGTGCCAGCAGTGTGCGGGAGGGCCGAGATGAGCAGTTCTTC.

This chain uses TRBV19 with TRBJ2-5; D unclear. Trimming took 7 bases from V and 1 from J, leaving 10 bases between them. Germline CDR1 LNHDA, CDR2 SQIVND (reference sequence). The CDR3 loop spans 13 amino acids. CDR3: CASTGSGQETQYF. CDR3 nucleotide sequence: TGTGCCAGTACCGGGTCGGGCCAAGAGACCCAGTACTTC.

The genes are TRBV7-9 and TRBJ2-3, with D perhaps matching TRBD2 (6 bases). Germline V CDR1 and CDR2: SEHNR, FQNEAQ (reference sequence). This CDR3 contains 15 residues. The V and J ends lost 4 bases and 1 base respectively, with 12 bases between them. The chain's CDR3 is CASSSPGGGTDTQYF. DNA for the CDR3: TGTGCCAGCAGCTCACCCGGCGGGGGCACAGATACGCAGTATTTT. Combining the CDR3 with reference TRBV7-9 and TRBJ2-3 gives the whole variable domain DTGVSQNPRHKITKRGQNVTFRCDPISEHNRLYWYRQTLGQGPEFLTYFQNEAQLEKSRLLSDRFSAERPKGSFSTLEIQRTEQGDSAMYLCASSSPGGGTDTQYFGPGTRLTVL.

The table lists this clone with a count of one. The chain combines TRBV16 with TRBJ2-7; no reliable D call. CDR3 length equals 14 residues. Trimming shortened V by 1 base and J by 2 bases, and 9 bases separated the two germline ends. Per the germline V gene, CDR1 is KGHSY and CDR2 is FQNENV. CDR3 sequence reads: CASSQYGQTYEQYF. Written as DNA, the CDR3 is TGTGCCAGCAGCCAATATGGCCAGACCTACGAGCAGTACTTC.

CDR3 protein: CASSSPQGKDYGYTF. Written as DNA, the CDR3 is TGTGCCAGCAGTTCACCTCAGGGAAAGGACTATGGCTACACCTTC. The chain recombines TRBV28 with TRBJ1-2; possibly TRBD1 for D (5 bases). The V and J ends lost 4 bases and 3 bases respectively, with 15 bases between them. The CDR3 runs to 15 residues. CDR1 is MDHEN and CDR2 is SYDVKM in the germline V gene.

The chain uses TRBV5-4 and TRBJ1-5, with 7 positions matching TRBD1. V lost 4 bases, J lost 0 bases, and 7 bases stayed unmatched. Germline V gene lookup returns CDR1 SGHNT and CDR2 YYREEE (reference sequence). The CDR3 runs 16 residues. The CDR3 loop is CASSLGRQGSNQPQHF. CDR3 DNA sequence: TGTGCCAGCAGCCTTGGGAGACAGGGTAGCAATCAGCCCCAGCATTTT.